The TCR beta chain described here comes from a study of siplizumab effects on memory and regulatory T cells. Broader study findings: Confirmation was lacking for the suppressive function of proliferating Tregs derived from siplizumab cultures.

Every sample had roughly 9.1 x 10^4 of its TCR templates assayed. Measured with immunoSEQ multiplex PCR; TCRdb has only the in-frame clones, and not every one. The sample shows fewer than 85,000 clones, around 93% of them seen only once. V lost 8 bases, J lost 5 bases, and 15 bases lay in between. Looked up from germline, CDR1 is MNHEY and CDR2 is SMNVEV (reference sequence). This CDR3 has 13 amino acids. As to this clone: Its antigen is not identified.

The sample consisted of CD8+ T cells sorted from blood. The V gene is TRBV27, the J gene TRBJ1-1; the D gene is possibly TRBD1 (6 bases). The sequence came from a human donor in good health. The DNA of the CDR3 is TGTGCCAGCGGGTCAGGGGCCCGGACTGAAGCTTTCTTT. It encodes CASGSGARTEAFF.